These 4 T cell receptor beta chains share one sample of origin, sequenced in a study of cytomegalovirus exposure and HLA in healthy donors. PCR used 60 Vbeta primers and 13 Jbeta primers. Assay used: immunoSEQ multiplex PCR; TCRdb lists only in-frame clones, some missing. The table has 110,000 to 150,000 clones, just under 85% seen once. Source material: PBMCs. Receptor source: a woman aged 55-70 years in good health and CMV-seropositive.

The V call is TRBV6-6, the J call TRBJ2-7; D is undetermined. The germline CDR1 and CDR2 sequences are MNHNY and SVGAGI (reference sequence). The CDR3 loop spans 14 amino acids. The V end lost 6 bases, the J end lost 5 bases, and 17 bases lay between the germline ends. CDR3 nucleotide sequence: TGTGCCAGCAGGCTGGCGGCGAGCAGCCACGAGCAGTACTTC. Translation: CASRLAASSHEQYF.

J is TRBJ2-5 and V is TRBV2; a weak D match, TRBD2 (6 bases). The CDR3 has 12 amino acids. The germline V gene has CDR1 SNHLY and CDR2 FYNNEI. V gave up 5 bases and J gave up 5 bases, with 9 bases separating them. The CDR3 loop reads CASSSRGETQYF. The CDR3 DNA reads TGTGCCAGCAGTTCCCGGGGGGAGACCCAGTACTTC. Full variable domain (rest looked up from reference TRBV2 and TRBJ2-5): EPEVTQTPSHQVTQMGQEVILRCVPISNHLYFYWYRQILGQKVEFLVSFYNNEISEKSEIFDDQFSVERPDGSNFTLKIRSTKLEDSAMYFCASSSRGETQYFGPGTRLLVL.

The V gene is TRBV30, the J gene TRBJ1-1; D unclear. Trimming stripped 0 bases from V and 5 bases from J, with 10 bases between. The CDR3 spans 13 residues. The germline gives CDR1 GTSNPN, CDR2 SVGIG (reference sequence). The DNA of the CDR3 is TGTGCCTGGAGTGTTGACTTTGTAACTGAAGCTTTCTTT. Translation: CAWSVDFVTEAFF.

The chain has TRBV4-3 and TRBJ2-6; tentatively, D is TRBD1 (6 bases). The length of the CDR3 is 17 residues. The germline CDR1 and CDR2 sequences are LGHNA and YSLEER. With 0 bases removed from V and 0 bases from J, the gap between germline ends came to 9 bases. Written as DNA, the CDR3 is TGCGCCAGCAGCCAAGATAGGACAGCCTCTGGGGCCAACGTCCTGACTTTC. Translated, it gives CASSQDRTASGANVLTF.